The T cell receptor beta chain described here comes from a study of shared clonotypes between healthy human individuals. Study observations and caveats: Non-shared clonotypes had lower generation probabilities than those shared by all four donors.

The method was immunoSEQ multiplex PCR; TCRdb's version includes in-frame clones alone and lacks a portion of them. Found here are more than 2 million clones, about 95% of them singletons; the top ten hold more than 0.95%. Concerning this clone itself: The antigen is unknown.

The naive CD8 population came from CD45RO-negative cells selected for CCR7, without terminally differentiated effector memory CD45RA+ cells. Sample: naive CD8+ T cells sorted from blood. The sequence derives from a young man in good health.

CDR3 nucleotides: TGTGCCAGCAGCGTGCCGGGAGATACGCAGTATTTT. Protein: CASSVPGDTQYF. The chain carries TRBV9 and TRBJ2-3; D gene uncertain. The V gene's germline CDR1 is SGDLS and CDR2 YYNGEE. CDR3 length equals 12 residues. Trimming pared 2 bases from V and 5 bases from J, leaving 6 bases between.